This entry features one T cell receptor beta chain sequence. The antigen it recognizes is unknown. It has no much larger one-base neighbor in the sample; base qualities were not kept. These data come from a study of control samples from healthy donors and cancer patients (dated by TCRdb to 2018 to 2020). For CDR1 and CDR2, the germline V gene lists KGHSH and LQKENI. Including cysteine and phenylalanine, the CDR3 has 15 amino acids. Only the CDR3 portion is preserved as DNA: 45 bases, with reading frame beginning at the first base. After removal of 1 base from V and 1 base from J, the junction retains 3 bases not matched to a gene. Preparation of the library involved the immunoSEQ multiplex PCR assay. Entries here come from immuneACCESS through TCRdb and include only in-frame sequences with V and J called. Some clones fail to appear in such tables; in the studies checked, an unresolved V gene covers under half of the shortfall, and the cause of the remainder is unknown. Counted in this sample were tens of thousands of clones; about 92% of them appeared once. Jointly, the top ten make up 1.5% to 2% of the sample.

Sequencing used PBMCs. Recombination joined TRBV18 with TRBJ1-2; TRBD1 fits 7 bases in the junction. The receptor comes from a man in his forties with colorectal cancer. CDR3 protein: CASSPLDRVNYGYTF. The nucleotide sequence is given as TGTGCCAGCTCACCACTCGACAGGGTTAACTATGGCTACACCTTC.